The 24 T cell receptor beta chains presented below share a single source sample, sequenced in a study of T cells after somatic rescue of genetic block (dated by TCRdb to between 2020 and 2021). Libraries came from the immunoSEQ multiplex PCR assay. Sourced from immuneACCESS, this table was stored by TCRdb with only in-frame sequences that have V and J called. A share of the clones is absent; for the studies checked, an unresolved V gene accounts for under half, and the remainder has no known explanation. This sample lists 65,000 to 70,000 clones; about 91% were detected once. Clones ranked in the top ten supply about 2.9% of the sample. The sequencing sample was made of peripheral blood mononuclear cells (PBMCs). All receptors derive from a man aged 40-50 years.

The sample holds one count of this clone. The rearrangement uses TRBV10-2 and TRBJ2-5; 10 bases are a match to TRBD2. This CDR3 has 14 residues. The germline V gene encodes CDR1 WSHSY and CDR2 SAAADI. With V trimmed by 4 bases and J by 4 bases, 3 bases remained unmatched. CDR3 amino acids: CASSGTSGIETQYF. The DNA of the CDR3 is TGCGCCAGCAGTGGGACTAGCGGTATAGAGACCCAGTACTTC.

The V gene is TRBV25-1, the J gene TRBJ1-2; 9 nucleotides line up with TRBD1. The germline V gene encodes CDR1 MGHDK and CDR2 SYGVNS. Unmatched junction bases numbered 9, after V lost 4 bases and J lost 0 bases. The CDR3 has 17 amino acids. In DNA, the CDR3 is TGTGCCAGCAGTGTATCGGGACAGGGTAGGGCTAACTATGGCTACACCTTC. Protein sequence: CASSVSGQGRANYGYTF.

This rearrangement joins TRBV18 to TRBJ2-1; D is uncertain. Trimming cost V 1 base and J 8 bases, with 6 bases left between them. The CDR3 has 12 amino acids. The germline CDR1 and CDR2 sequences are KGHSH and LQKENI. The CDR3 nucleotides are TGTGCCAGCTCACCACGCTATTATGAGCAGTTCTTC. Protein: CASSPRYYEQFF.

The J gene is TRBJ1-5, the V gene TRBV30; D unresolved. Looked up from germline, CDR1 is GTSNPN and CDR2 is SVGIG (reference sequence). This CDR3 is 13 amino acids long. The germline V and J ends were trimmed by 3 bases and 6 bases, with 12 bases remaining between them. The CDR3 nucleotides are TGTGCCTGGAGGGGGTCCCCGGGTCAGCCCCAGCATTTT. This sequence encodes CAWRGSPGQPQHF.

The rearrangement joins TRBV5-4 to TRBJ1-1; 8 nucleotides agree with TRBD1. Germline values: CDR1 SGHNT, CDR2 YYREEE (reference sequence). Trimming took 1 base from V and 0 from J; bases not matched to a gene: 11. This CDR3 comprises 18 residues. Written as DNA, the CDR3 is TGTGCCAGCAGCTTGACGGACAGGGCTTTGTCCTTGAACACTGAAGCTTTCTTT. This codes for CASSLTDRALSLNTEAFF.

J is TRBJ2-5 and V is TRBV7-3, with D tentatively TRBD1 (6 bases). Germline CDR1 is SGHTA and CDR2 is FQGTGA. The CDR3 loop spans 13 amino acids. Trimming pared 4 bases from V and 7 bases from J, leaving 13 bases between. CDR3 sequence: CASSSGQGGTQYF. Here the CDR3 DNA reads TGTGCCAGCAGCTCGGGACAAGGGGGGACCCAGTACTTC.

In its sample, this clone was seen a few times. This rearrangement joins TRBV28 to TRBJ1-5, with D possibly being TRBD1 (6 bases). The V end was cut by 7 bases, the J end by 1 base, with 14 bases between. The CDR3 loop spans 15 amino acids. Germline CDR1 and CDR2: MDHEN and SYDVKM. The CDR3 sequence is CASTPGGQSNQPQHF. CDR3 bases: TGTGCCAGCACCCCTGGGGGCCAAAGCAATCAGCCCCAGCATTTT.

V usage is TRBV9 and J usage is TRBJ1-6; D uncertain. The CDR3 loop spans 16 amino acids. CDR1 and CDR2 from the germline V gene are SGDLS and YYNGEE. V dropped 0 bases and J dropped 2 bases, with 9 bases sitting between them. The CDR3 DNA reads as TGTGCCAGCAGCGTAGGGTCGCCGACCTATAATTCACCCCTCCACTTT. It is translated as CASSVGSPTYNSPLHF.

This chain links TRBV5-6 with TRBJ2-2; 7 nucleotides match TRBD1. The germline CDR1 and CDR2 sequences are SGHDT and YYEEEE. This CDR3 region has 19 residues. Trimming cost V 4 bases and J 5 bases; bases outside gene matches: 20. The DNA of the CDR3 is TGTGCCAGCAGCGGGGGACAGAGAGTTGGATGGTATGCGACCGGGGAGCTGTTTTTT. Residues: CASSGGQRVGWYATGELFF.

This clone has a handful of counts. The chain uses TRBV5-1 and TRBJ2-1; TRBD2 is a possible D gene (6 bases). Germline CDR1 reads SGHRS; CDR2 reads YFSETQ. The V and J ends lost 5 bases and 8 bases respectively, with 20 bases between them. The CDR3 extends over 15 amino acids. CDR3 sequence: CASRQAGTGNDEQFF. The DNA of the CDR3 is TGCGCCAGCAGACAGGCCGGGACTGGCAACGATGAGCAGTTCTTC.

The rearrangement links TRBV23-1 to TRBJ2-2, with TRBD1 as a possible D gene (6 bases). TRBV23-1 qualifies as an ORF whose function is uncertain. The CDR3 is 17 residues long. Trimming cost V 0 bases and J 4 bases, with 15 bases left between them. CDR3 residues: CASSQSRAGEGTGELFF. CDR3 nucleotide sequence: TGCGCCAGCAGTCAATCCCGGGCAGGGGAAGGCACCGGGGAGCTGTTTTTT.

The chain is built from TRBV5-1 and TRBJ1-4; 8 nucleotides align to TRBD1. CDR3 size: 15 residues. Germline values: CDR1 SGHRS, CDR2 YFSETQ. Trimming removed 5 bases from V and 4 bases from J; junction bases left unmatched: 7. The CDR3 protein is CASSFTGGRNEKLFF. The CDR3 nucleotides are TGCGCCAGCAGTTTCACAGGGGGACGTAATGAAAAACTGTTTTTT. Full variable domain (remainder filled in from reference TRBV5-1 and TRBJ1-4): KAGVTQTPRYLIKTRGQQVTLSCSPISGHRSVSWYQQTPGQGLQFLFEYFSETQRNKGNFPGRFSGRQFSNSRSEMNVSTLELGDSALYLCASSFTGGRNEKLFFGSGTQLSVL.

This sequence joins TRBV28 and TRBJ1-2; 9 nucleotides line up with TRBD1. The CDR3 consists of 13 residues. Germline CDR1 MDHEN, CDR2 SYDVKM. V gave up 8 bases and J gave up 5 bases; unmatched junction bases: 6. CDR3 sequence (DNA): TGTGCCAGCGGCCGGGACAGGGTTTATGGCTACACCTTC. Protein sequence: CASGRDRVYGYTF.

The DNA of the CDR3 is TGTGCCAGCAGCTACCCGGGACAGATAAACACCGGGGAGCTGTTTTTT. Its protein product is CASSYPGQINTGELFF. This chain connects TRBV7-9 to TRBJ2-2, with TRBD1 matching over 7 bases. V was pared by 4 bases and J by 2 bases, with 7 bases of the junction left unmatched. The germline V gene has CDR1 SEHNR and CDR2 FQNEAQ (reference sequence). The CDR3 runs to 16 residues.

The V gene is TRBV27, the J gene TRBJ1-5; a weak D match, TRBD1 (6 bases). The CDR3 is 14 residues long. The germline V gene has CDR1 MNHEY and CDR2 SMNVEV (reference sequence). V gave up 5 bases and J gave up 6 bases, with 14 bases separating them. The chain's CDR3 is CASSGLGAAQPQHF. The CDR3 bases are TGTGCCAGCAGTGGATTGGGGGCAGCTCAGCCCCAGCATTTT.

The chain joins TRBV18 to TRBJ2-5; 8 bases line up with TRBD1. This CDR3 spans 15 amino acids. Germline CDR1 reads KGHSH; CDR2 reads LQKENI. V shed 4 bases, J shed 6 bases, and the junction held 10 bases outside the gene matches. The CDR3 nucleotides read TGTGCCAGCTCACAGTCCTCGGGACAGGAGCAGACCCAGTACTTC. It yields the protein CASSQSSGQEQTQYF.

The V gene is TRBV16, the J gene TRBJ1-2; the match to TRBD1 covers 8 bases. The ends lost 5 bases at V and 4 bases at J; junction bases unmatched: 9. Germline V gene data show CDR1 as KGHSY and CDR2 as FQNENV. The CDR3 covers 15 residues. The CDR3, as DNA: TGTGCCAGCAGCTCAAACAGGGGGACGGGCTATGGCTACACCTTC. Its translation: CASSSNRGTGYGYTF.

The rearrangement joins TRBV6-5 to TRBJ2-5; 7 bases line up with TRBD1. The CDR3 loop spans 14 amino acids. CDR1 is MNHEY and CDR2 is SVGAGI in the germline V gene. V was pared by 2 bases and J by 4 bases, with 4 bases of the junction left unmatched. CDR3 nucleotide sequence: TGTGCCAGCAGTTACGGACAGGCCAGAGAGACCCAGTACTTC. This translates into CASSYGQARETQYF.

This rearrangement joins TRBV7-9 to TRBJ2-5; TRBD1 matches at 12 bases. V lost 5 bases to trimming and J lost 5 bases; unmatched junction nucleotides: 9. This CDR3 has 16 residues. Germline CDR1 and CDR2: SEHNR and FQNEAQ (reference sequence). The CDR3 region is CASSLTGTGGFETQYF. CDR3 DNA: TGTGCCAGCAGCCTTACCGGGACAGGGGGCTTCGAGACCCAGTACTTC.

V usage is TRBV9 and J usage is TRBJ2-2; D ambiguous. CDR3 size: 12 residues. The V end lost 3 bases, the J end lost 7 bases, and 7 bases lay between the germline ends. Germline V CDR1 and CDR2: SGDLS, YYNGEE. The CDR3 DNA sequence: TGTGCCAGCAGCGCCTCGAGCGGGGAGCTGTTTTTT. Its translation is CASSASSGELFF.

The V and J genes are TRBV4-3 and TRBJ1-2; 12 positions match TRBD1. The CDR3 covers 15 residues. The J segment lost 4 bases and the V segment lost 2 bases, leaving 2 bases of the junction unmatched. Germline loops: CDR1 LGHNA, CDR2 YSLEER. The CDR3 region has the DNA TGCGCCAGCAGCCAACCGGGACAGGGGGCCTATGGCTACACCTTC. It yields the protein CASSQPGQGAYGYTF.

The chain combines TRBV6-1 with TRBJ1-4; D call uncertain. The CDR3 is 17 amino acids. In germline, CDR1 is MNHNS, CDR2 SASEGT. V lost 4 bases and J lost 0, with 15 bases in between. Here the CDR3 reads CASSATVGGSTNEKLFF. As DNA, the CDR3 is TGTGCCAGCAGTGCAACGGTTGGCGGATCAACTAATGAAAAACTGTTTTTT.

This chain joins TRBV6-6 and TRBJ1-6; tentatively, D is TRBD1 (5 bases). Germline V gives CDR1 MNHNY, CDR2 SVGAGI (reference sequence). Trimming shortened V by 5 bases and J by 6 bases, and 11 bases separated the two germline ends. There are 14 residues in the CDR3. The CDR3 protein is CASSHRDGNSPLHF. For the CDR3, the DNA is TGTGCCAGCAGTCACCGGGACGGTAATTCACCCCTCCACTTT.

V and J are TRBV19 and TRBJ2-1; D call uncertain. Trimming stripped 1 base from V and 7 bases from J, with 8 bases between. This CDR3 comprises 13 residues. CDR1 and CDR2 from the germline V gene are LNHDA and SQIVND (reference sequence). The CDR3 reads CASSIGAPNEQFF. CDR3 nucleotides: TGTGCCAGTAGTATAGGGGCACCTAATGAGCAGTTCTTC. The complete variable domain, with remaining parts taken from reference TRBV19 and TRBJ2-1, reads DGGITQSPKYLFRKEGQNVTLSCEQNLNHDAMYWYRQDPGQGLRLIYYSQIVNDFQKGDIAEGYSVSREKKESFPLTVTSAQKNPTAFYLCASSIGAPNEQFFGPGTRLTVL.